A single sample is the source of the 30 T cell receptor beta chains below, sequenced in a study of cytomegalovirus exposure and HLA in healthy donors. Primers for the PCR totalled 60 Vbeta and 13 Jbeta. TCRdb keeps only in-frame clones here, not all; method: immunoSEQ multiplex PCR. This sample yields fewer than 95,000 clones, of which 85% are seen a single time; nearly 7.5% belongs to the top ten. Sequenced: PBMCs. The receptors originated from a man aged 35 to 55 in good health and CMV-seropositive.

This chain links TRBV29-1 with TRBJ2-7; 12 positions agree with TRBD2. This CDR3 comprises 14 residues. From germline, CDR1 is SQVTM and CDR2 ANQGSEA. J lost 9 bases, V lost 6 bases, and 12 bases had no gene match. The CDR3 region is CSVSPGLAGEGQYF. DNA for the CDR3: TGCAGCGTCTCCCCGGGACTAGCGGGCGAAGGGCAGTACTTC.

This chain connects TRBV10-1 to TRBJ1-5; maybe TRBD1 (6 bases). CDR1 and CDR2 (germline): WNHNN, SYGVQD (reference sequence). CDR3 length: 17 residues. V was shortened by 3 bases and J by 2 bases, with 17 bases between the two germline ends. The CDR3 spells CASSERGAGRGNQPQHF. CDR3 in DNA: TGCGCCAGCAGTGAAAGGGGGGCGGGGAGGGGCAATCAGCCCCAGCATTTT.

The chain combines TRBV10-2 with TRBJ2-5; TRBD2 agrees at 9 bases. CDR1 and CDR2 from the germline V gene are WSHSY and SAAADI. CDR3 length equals 15 residues. V lost 1 base to trimming and J lost 5 bases; unmatched junction nucleotides: 5. CDR3 sequence reads: CASSELAGVGETQYF. For the CDR3, the DNA is TGCGCCAGCAGTGAGTTAGCGGGAGTAGGTGAGACCCAGTACTTC.

The chain combines TRBV6-1 with TRBJ1-5; tentatively, D is TRBD1 (5 bases). The CDR3 has 14 residues. The germline V gene encodes CDR1 MNHNS and CDR2 SASEGT. V gave up 5 bases and J gave up 6 bases, with 14 bases separating them. The CDR3 DNA reads as TGTGCCAGCAGTCCGGGGGAGCCCCCTCAGCCCCAGCATTTT. The encoded protein is CASSPGEPPQPQHF.

The V and J genes are TRBV2 and TRBJ2-7, with 7 bases matching TRBD1. Germline V gives CDR1 SNHLY, CDR2 FYNNEI. The CDR3 has 13 residues. V lost 10 bases and J lost 0; bases outside the gene matches: 6. The CDR3 reads CATRAGGSYEQYF. The CDR3 DNA is TGTGCCACCCGGGCAGGGGGCTCCTACGAGCAGTACTTC.

The V call is TRBV9, the J call TRBJ2-7; D not resolved. The germline CDR1 and CDR2 sequences are SGDLS and YYNGEE. Trimming cost V 3 bases and J 0 bases, with 7 bases left between them. There are 13 residues in the CDR3. CDR3 sequence: CASSGPSSYEQYF. The CDR3 DNA is TGTGCCAGCAGCGGTCCCAGCTCCTACGAGCAGTACTTC.

Remarks on this clone: The junction departs from the called germline gene at one end, perhaps through a read error. This chain uses TRBV7-9 with TRBJ1-2, with 7 bases identical to TRBD1. The V gene's germline CDR1 is SEHNR and CDR2 FQNEAQ (reference sequence). The CDR3 totals 16 residues. CDR3 nucleotide sequence: TGTTCCAGCAGCGCGACCGGGACAGAAGGTCCCTATGGCTACACCTTC. Residues: CSSSATGTEGPYGYTF.

This clone was counted a single time. This chain links TRBV29-1 with TRBJ2-7; D is perhaps TRBD1 (6 bases). Trimming removed 5 bases at V and 0 bases at J, with 8 bases between. The germline V gene encodes CDR1 SQVTM and CDR2 ANQGSEA. This CDR3 is 12 amino acids long. In DNA form, the CDR3 reads TGCAGCGTTTCGGACAGCTCCTACGAGCAGTACTTC. Its translation is CSVSDSSYEQYF.

The chain has TRBV7-2 and TRBJ2-1; TRBD2 is a possible D gene (5 bases). Looked up from germline, CDR1 is SGHTA and CDR2 is FQGNSA. This CDR3 is 13 amino acids long. V lost 2 bases and J 9 bases, leaving 11 bases between the germline ends. The CDR3 sequence is CASSLKAGGEQFF. DNA for the CDR3: TGTGCCAGCAGCTTAAAGGCGGGCGGTGAGCAGTTCTTC.

The chain combines TRBV28 with TRBJ1-5; D might be TRBD1 (6 bases). Germline assignment: CDR1 MDHEN and CDR2 SYDVKM. V gave up 6 bases and J gave up 3 bases, with 15 bases separating them. The CDR3 runs to 15 residues. CDR3 sequence: CASRGRQANNQPQHF. The CDR3 DNA is TGTGCCAGCAGGGGGAGACAGGCTAACAATCAGCCCCAGCATTTT. Based on the CDR3 plus reference TRBV28 and TRBJ1-5, the full variable domain is DVKVTQSSRYLVKRTGEKVFLECVQDMDHENMFWYRQDPGLGLRLIYFSYDVKMKEKGDIPEGYSVSREKKERFSLILESASTNQTSMYLCASRGRQANNQPQHFGDGTRLSIL.

This chain links TRBV6-6 with TRBJ1-4; a possible D gene is TRBD1 (6 bases). Germline V gene lookup returns CDR1 MNHNY and CDR2 SVGAGI (reference sequence). This CDR3 region has 14 residues. Trimming removed 6 bases at V and 7 bases at J, with 15 bases between. The CDR3 nucleotides are TGTGCCAGCAGGGGGGCAGGGTTTACTGAAAAACTGTTTTTT. Its translation: CASRGAGFTEKLFF.

The chain employs TRBV28 and TRBJ1-5, with D unclear. This CDR3 spans 13 amino acids. Deletions cut 9 bases from V and 0 bases from J, with 9 bases between. Germline V gene sequence: CDR1 MDHEN, CDR2 SYDVKM. The CDR3 loop reads CASVLYSNQPQHF. In DNA, the CDR3 is TGTGCCAGTGTTCTCTATAGCAATCAGCCCCAGCATTTT.

The J gene is TRBJ1-2, the V gene TRBV14; D may be TRBD1 (5 bases). V lost 4 bases and J lost 8, with 14 bases in between. Germline CDR1 reads SGHDN; CDR2 reads FVKESK. This CDR3 contains 13 residues. The DNA of the CDR3 is TGTGCCAGCAGCCTCGCGGGGGATCGGGGCTACACCTTC. As protein: CASSLAGDRGYTF.

The genes are TRBV29-1 and TRBJ1-6, with 7 bases identical to TRBD1. The J segment lost 7 bases and the V segment lost 7 bases, leaving 7 bases of the junction unmatched. The germline gives CDR1 SQVTM, CDR2 ANQGSEA. The CDR3 sequence is 13 residues long. For the CDR3, the DNA is TGCAGCGCCCGAGAGGGGGCCAATTCACCCCTCCACTTT. Translation: CSAREGANSPLHF.

The chain combines TRBV19 with TRBJ1-3, with TRBD1 matching 7 bases. V trimming: 5 bases; J trimming: 1 base; junction bases outside the gene matches: 5. This CDR3 comprises 15 residues. Per germline, CDR1 LNHDA and CDR2 SQIVND (reference sequence). DNA for the CDR3: TGTGCCAGTAGTCTTAGGGACAGTTCTGGAAACACCATATATTTT. Residues: CASSLRDSSGNTIYF.

The chain employs TRBV6-1 and TRBJ1-4, with a weak D call TRBD1 (6 bases). Looked up from germline, CDR1 is MNHNS and CDR2 is SASEGT. The CDR3 consists of 16 residues. Trimming stripped 4 bases from V and 7 bases from J, with 19 bases between. This CDR3 reads CASSGGPRQSPEKLFF. The CDR3 coding sequence is TGTGCCAGCAGTGGGGGGCCGAGACAGTCGCCTGAAAAACTGTTTTTT.

The chain links TRBV6-1 to TRBJ1-2; D might be TRBD1 (5 bases). Per the germline V gene, CDR1 is MNHNS and CDR2 is SASEGT. Trimming stripped 6 bases from V and 8 bases from J, with 19 bases between. This CDR3 contains 14 residues. In nucleotides, the CDR3 is TGTGCCAGCAGCCCCCTCAGGGCCCAAAGGGGCTACACCTTC. It yields the protein CASSPLRAQRGYTF.

About this clone itself: The identical CDR3 is also encoded by other nucleotide sequences in the sample. CDR3 DNA: TGCGCCAGCAGCTTCGAAGAGACCCAGTACTTC. Translated, it gives CASSFEETQYF. This sequence joins TRBV5-1 and TRBJ2-5; no clear D gene. The germline V gene has CDR1 SGHRS and CDR2 YFSETQ. Trimming took 2 bases from V and 3 from J, leaving 2 bases between them. This CDR3 has 11 residues.

The V and J genes are TRBV27 and TRBJ2-5; TRBD2 matches 11 bases. V shed 2 bases and J 11 bases; nucleotides not matched to a gene: 19. This CDR3 has 18 amino acids. From germline, CDR1 is MNHEY and CDR2 SMNVEV (reference sequence). The CDR3 loop is CASSLRSRDGTSGLEQYF. CDR3 DNA sequence: TGTGCCAGCAGTTTAAGGTCGAGGGACGGGACTAGCGGTCTTGAGCAGTACTTC.

The chain combines TRBV30 with TRBJ2-3, with 7 bases aligning to TRBD2. CDR3 length: 15 amino acids. Germline V gene sequence: CDR1 GTSNPN, CDR2 SVGIG (reference sequence). Trimming removed 0 bases from V and 2 bases from J; junction bases left unmatched: 5. CDR3 nucleotides: TGTGCCTGGAGTGTATGGCTAGCGGTCACAGATACGCAGTATTTT. Its translation is CAWSVWLAVTDTQYF.

The J gene is TRBJ2-5, the V gene TRBV5-1, with a tentative D call TRBD2 (6 bases). CDR3 length: 15 residues. The germline gives CDR1 SGHRS, CDR2 YFSETQ. Trimming cost V 2 bases and J 1 base, with 12 bases left between them. This CDR3 reads CASSFVDSGQETQYF. Here the CDR3 DNA reads TGCGCCAGCAGCTTCGTGGATAGCGGCCAAGAGACCCAGTACTTC.

The chain is built from TRBV5-6 and TRBJ1-4; TRBD1 agrees at 8 bases. The germline V gene has CDR1 SGHDT and CDR2 YYEEEE. CDR3 length: 14 amino acids. The trim removed 4 bases at V and 7 bases at J, leaving 6 bases unmatched. CDR3 DNA: TGTGCCAGCAGCACAGGGGGATGGGGTGAAAAACTGTTTTTT. This translates into CASSTGGWGEKLFF.

The genes are TRBV7-6 and TRBJ2-5; TRBD1 matches 8 bases. The CDR3 spans 16 residues. CDR1 is SGHVS, CDR2 FNYEAQ, per germline. V lost 5 bases, J lost 1 base, and 9 bases stayed unmatched. CDR3 in amino acids: CASSKNPQGVQETQYF. DNA for the CDR3: TGTGCCAGCAGCAAAAATCCACAGGGGGTCCAAGAGACCCAGTACTTC.

The rearrangement links TRBV7-2 to TRBJ2-1, with TRBD2 matching 7 bases. The germline V gene encodes CDR1 SGHTA and CDR2 FQGNSA. The CDR3 is 15 amino acids. The V and J ends lost 5 bases and 0 bases, in that order; junction bases with no gene match: 4. CDR3 nucleotides: TGTGCCAGCAGCGCAGGACTAGTCTCCTACAATGAGCAGTTCTTC. It translates to CASSAGLVSYNEQFF. Full variable domain (outside the CDR3, taken from reference TRBV7-2 and TRBJ2-1): GAGVSQSPSNKVTEKGKDVELRCDPISGHTALYWYRQSLGQGLEFLIYFQGNSAPDKSGLPSDRFSAERTGGSVSTLTIQRTQQEDSAVYLCASSAGLVSYNEQFFGPGTRLTVL.

The V call is TRBV6-5, the J call TRBJ1-1; weak D call: TRBD1 (5 bases). Germline V gene sequence: CDR1 MNHEY, CDR2 SVGAGI. The V and J ends lost 7 bases and 4 bases respectively, with 13 bases between them. CDR3 length equals 13 residues. In DNA form, the CDR3 reads TGTGCCAGCATCAGTGGCGGGACCACTGAAGCTTTCTTT. Translated: CASISGGTTEAFF.

A few counts support this clone. This CDR3 is CASSPPGTGVSPLHF. The CDR3 nucleotides read TGTGCCAGCAGCCCCCCCGGGACAGGGGTTTCACCCCTCCACTTT. The gene calls are TRBV11-1 and TRBJ1-6, with 10 bases lining up with TRBD1. J was trimmed by 9 bases and V by 5 bases; bases with no gene match: 7. Germline V lookup: CDR1 SGHAT, CDR2 FQDESV (reference sequence). The CDR3 consists of 15 residues.

V and J are TRBV28 and TRBJ2-7, with 10 bases that match TRBD2. This CDR3 contains 14 residues. Germline values: CDR1 MDHEN, CDR2 SYDVKM. J gave up 2 bases and V 2 bases, and 0 bases lay outside the gene matches. The CDR3 reads CASSLSGRAYEQYF. The CDR3 DNA reads TGTGCCAGCAGTTTAAGCGGGAGGGCCTACGAGCAGTACTTC.

The V gene is TRBV4-1, the J gene TRBJ2-1, with TRBD2 matching 8 bases. Germline V gene lookup returns CDR1 MGHRA and CDR2 YSYEKL. This CDR3 has 16 residues. J was trimmed by 6 bases and V by 1 base; bases with no gene match: 8. CDR3 sequence: CASSQGVAGTLNEQFF. The DNA for the CDR3 is TGCGCCAGCAGCCAAGGGGTAGCGGGAACCCTCAATGAGCAGTTCTTC.

This clone is a singleton in its sample. V is TRBV5-6 and J is TRBJ2-7; possibly TRBD1 for D (5 bases). The CDR3 consists of 11 residues. Germline CDR1 SGHDT, CDR2 YYEEEE. The V and J ends lost 4 bases and 6 bases respectively, with 8 bases between them. CDR3 protein: CASSGAVEQYF. CDR3 nucleotides: TGTGCCAGCAGCGGGGCGGTCGAGCAGTACTTC.

CDR3 sequence (DNA): TGCGCCAGCAGCCCAGGGGGGACAGACAAGACTAGCGGGTGTTACGAGCAGTACTTC. Encoded protein: CASSPGGTDKTSGCYEQYF. The chain couples TRBV4-1 to TRBJ2-7, with TRBD2 matching over 10 bases. V was pared by 4 bases and J by 4 bases, with 19 bases of the junction left unmatched. Germline assignment: CDR1 MGHRA and CDR2 YSYEKL. There are 19 residues in the CDR3.